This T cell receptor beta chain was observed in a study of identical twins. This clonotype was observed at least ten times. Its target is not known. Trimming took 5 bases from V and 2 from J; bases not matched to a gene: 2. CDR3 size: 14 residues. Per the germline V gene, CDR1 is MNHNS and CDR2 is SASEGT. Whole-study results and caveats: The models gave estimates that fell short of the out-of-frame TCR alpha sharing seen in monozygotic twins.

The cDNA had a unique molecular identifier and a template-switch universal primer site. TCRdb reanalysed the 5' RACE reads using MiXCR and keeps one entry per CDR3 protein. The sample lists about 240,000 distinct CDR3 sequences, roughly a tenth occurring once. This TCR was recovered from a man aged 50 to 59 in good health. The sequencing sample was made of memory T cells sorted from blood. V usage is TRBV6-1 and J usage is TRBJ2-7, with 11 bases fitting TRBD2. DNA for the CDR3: TGTGCCAGCAGTCATAGCGGGGGGGCCTACGAGCAGTACTTC. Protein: CASSHSGGAYEQYF.